This T cell receptor beta chain was sequenced during a study of cytomegalovirus exposure and HLA in healthy donors (dated by TCRdb to about 2017). In the study overall: An earlier analysis of roughly 500 of the donors reported roughly 300 Gb of sequence data and 117 million unique TCR beta sequences from approximately 180 million T cells. An early release covering over 500 HLA-typed donors comprised approximately 290 gigabases of sequencing data and around 86 million unique TCR sequences. The genetic ancestry cluster associated with self-reported Caucasian donors included about 81% of the roughly 380 genotyped donors. The study was designed to test whether signatures of past pathogen exposure could be identified by cataloging public T cell receptors. Using immunosequencing, the study profiled T cell repertoires from about 650 subjects and related those repertoires to cytomegalovirus serostatus. A separate validation cohort of some 130 different subjects was used in addition to the roughly 700-subject first cohort. To predict cytomegalovirus infection status, the study brought together high-throughput TCR immunosequencing, statistical association of individual TCRs with disease status, and machine learning. A later analysis re-examined previously published TCR beta repertoires from 610 or so donors and added high-resolution HLA genotyping to investigate patterns of TCR occurrence. Rather than using new phenotypic data, the later analysis identified candidate immune exposures from TCR beta sequences and from how often those sequences occurred across donors. An earlier analysis of around 540 of the donors applied high-throughput TCR beta sequencing to assess whether each TCR beta V gene segment acted as functional or pseudogenic. Donor age, sex, ethnicity and CMV serostatus were compiled alongside the repertoire data. In a later genetic analysis, genome-wide SNP genotypes for 398 of the 666 donors were used, and that subset was treated as a discovery cohort. Every discovery cohort repertoire had been produced on one sequencing platform. HLA typing covered class I and class II loci at four-digit resolution. Typing coverage varied by locus: roughly 620-640 donors for A, B, C, DRB1 and DQB1; roughly 500 for DQA1; more than 600 for DPA1; approximately 470 for DPB1. Because of strong linkage in the cohort, roughly five DR-DQ haplotypes were treated as single units for association and clustering. Across approximately 420 genotyped donors of the cohort, an average of roughly 200,000 unique TCR beta nucleotide sequences per donor were sequenced, and 15% to 20% of those sequences were non-productive.

CDR1 SGHDT and CDR2 YYEEEE are derived from the germline V gene. Trimming removed 1 base from V and 0 bases from J, leaving 8 bases between the germline ends. The cysteine opens and the phenylalanine closes a CDR3 of 16 amino acids. Solely the CDR3 DNA is kept, with 48 bases framed from the first base. Broader findings and caveats from the paper: A few of the identified cytomegalovirus-associated TCR beta chains were confirmed in vitro to be specific for cytomegalovirus antigens. The authors suggested that the approach could potentially be extended to other disease states and immunological phenotypes. A later analysis reported that several top co-occurrence clusters appeared linked to parvovirus B19, influenza, CMV and Epstein-Barr virus. According to a later analysis, most CMV-associated TCR beta chains appeared to be HLA-restricted, and the HLA associations seemed to be driven largely by CMV exposure. A later genetic analysis reported fewer N-insertions in productive TCRs among donors in an Asian-associated ancestry cluster than the roughly 690-donor mean. A later analysis associated approximately 17,000 TCR beta sequences with specific HLA alleles at a false discovery rate of 0.05. Roughly uniform sequencing depth across donors was assumed in presence/absence analyses, although this assumption may not hold. In a later genetic analysis, a missense DCLRE1C variant was associated with V-gene and J-gene trimming of TCR beta chains, and the association was replicated in an independent cohort. According to a later analysis, TCR association rates differed among HLA loci, with DRB1 alleles showing the most associated TCRs and HLA-C alleles showing the fewest. Only TCR beta chains were sequenced in this cohort, and the absence of alpha or paired-chain data limited detectable features. Because HLA typing was missing for some donors at each locus, association tests included only the typed subset. Correlated functional status among segregating V segments might reflect linkage disequilibrium, but an unknown experimental factor could not be ruled out. The sequencing pipeline was judged likely to have produced a cluster of highly shared sequence variants as a technical artifact. In both the original and validation cohorts, the classifier was reported to diagnose cytomegalovirus status with high specificity and sensitivity. A further reported finding was that TCR beta sequences accurately predicted the HLA-A and HLA-B alleles for most subjects in the first cohort. Broadly in line with IMGT annotations, most TCR beta V segments showed up in productive rearrangements about 87% or about 30% of the time in an earlier analysis of approximately 640 of the donors. Strong co-occurrence of HLA alleles, especially DR and DQ, made assigning TCR associations to individual alleles difficult. The earlier analysis of fewer than 750 of the donors excluded about 16 rarely observed V segments, including chromosome 9 orphons, because counts were too low. In a later analysis, HLA-associated TCR beta chains were found to be more clonally expanded and to have lower generation probabilities than equally common non-associated chains. For the cohort, immune exposure information was limited to CMV serostatus. Some IMGT-functional V segments, including TRBV6-2 and TRBV6-3, could not be distinguished by the 87-base-pair reads and were therefore excluded. While some public TCRs were present in many individuals, most TCR sequences turned up only very rarely across donors. A total of 164 TCR beta chains were listed by the study as associated with cytomegalovirus.

The cohort was made up of 650 to 700 healthy bone marrow donors. Cohort members were all nominally healthy when sampled, although unrecorded immune exposures were likely present. The donor tested CMV seronegative and was one of the 352 seronegative cohort members. Every donor gave a peripheral blood sample, and the peripheral blood mononuclear cells from that sample were used for TCR beta sequencing. Genomic DNA extraction from the blood cell samples was performed with the Qiagen DNeasy Blood Extraction Kit. For this clone: Its antigen remains unidentified. The record has no base qualities; no much larger clone is one base away.

The receptor library was made with the immunoSEQ multiplex PCR assay. For the multiplex PCR, a mixture combining 60 forward primers for TCR Vbeta segments and 13 reverse primers for TCR Jbeta segments was used. Amplification of the CDR3 region of rearranged TCR beta genes was performed with a multiplex PCR assay on genomic DNA. On the Illumina HiSeq System, the amplified TCR beta libraries were sequenced as 87-base-pair reads. The study's processing was this. A later analysis tallied around 82 million unique TCR beta chains across the 640 or so repertoires, and 10 million to 11 million of those chains were shared by two or more donors. Raw reads were error-corrected and collapsed into unique sequences with a nearest-neighbor algorithm that merged closely related sequences to remove PCR and sequencing errors. Alignment of CDR3 sequences to IMGT reference sequences was used to assign V, D and J gene segments. Each retained sequence needed at least a six-nucleotide match to both a V gene segment and a J gene segment. Rearrangements were classified as productive when the CDR3 lacked stop codons and remained in frame with V and J, and all other rearrangements were classified as non-productive. CDR3 was defined by IMGT convention, running from the second conserved V-encoded cysteine to the conserved J-encoded phenylalanine. The earlier analysis of about 560 of the donors excluded any sequence lacking an unambiguous match to a single V gene segment. In an earlier analysis of almost 600 of the donors, a V segment was called functional when productive rearrangements were above 56.7%, and segregating when the standard deviation between donors exceeded 5%. A statistical classification framework was built for diagnosing cytomegalovirus status from the catalog of TCR beta chain sequences. In a later analysis, TCR nucleotide sequences were compared against IMGT/GENE-DB human TR gene sequences so that V and J genes could be assigned. Using the TCRdist pipeline, a later analysis assigned CDR3 sequences along with most-parsimonious VDJ recombination scenarios. In a later analysis, each TCR beta chain was defined by its CDR3 amino acid sequence together with its V-gene family, and reads without a unique V-gene family were excluded. A later analysis removed several hundred highly shared, low-generation-probability nucleotide sequences to deal with suspected cross-contamination and a sequencing artifact. In a later analysis, a clonal expansion index for each public chain was calculated from normalized within-repertoire ranks of inferred template counts. A later analysis computed generation probabilities with a VDJ recombination model fitted to out-of-frame rearrangements, and checked the results against IGoR. Hypergeometric tests were used in a later analysis to score TCR-TCR, TCR-HLA and TCR-CMV co-occurrence, with a repertoire-size bias correction applied to the TCR pairs. In a later analysis, false discovery rates were estimated by permuting HLA or CMV assignments 20 times. A later analysis grouped co-occurring TCRs with DBSCAN, adding TCRdist sequence similarity when clustering within HLA-allele-positive subsets. For co-occurrence clustering, repertoires with fewer than 30,000 or more than 120,000 public chains were excluded, along with several repertoires with anomalous nucleotide sharing. TCRdb retrieved this table from immuneACCESS and kept in-frame rearrangements only. Not all clones are present; in checked studies, unresolved V genes account for under half, and no reason is known for the remainder. V and J calls and clone size are given by that table; D and trimming were obtained from the DNA. Counted in this sample were about 140,000 clones; 61% of them appeared once. Around 1.8% of the sample belongs to the ten largest clones.

This clonotype was sampled from a male donor in good health and CMV-seronegative. The chain is assembled from TRBV5-6 and TRBJ1-6, with no confident D gene call. Specimen: PBMCs. In nucleotide form, the sequence is TGTGCCAGCAGCTTGTGGTCGAGCTCCTATAATTCACCCCTCCACTTT. Its protein product is CASSLWSSSYNSPLHF. Outside the CDR3, residues come from the reference TRBV5-6 and TRBJ1-6 proteins, so the full variable domain is: DAGVTQSPTHLIKTRGQQVTLRCSPKSGHDTVSWYQQALGQGPQFIFQYYEEEERQRGNFPDRFSGHQFPNYSSELNVNALLLGDSALYLCASSLWSSSYNSPLHFGNGTRLTVT.